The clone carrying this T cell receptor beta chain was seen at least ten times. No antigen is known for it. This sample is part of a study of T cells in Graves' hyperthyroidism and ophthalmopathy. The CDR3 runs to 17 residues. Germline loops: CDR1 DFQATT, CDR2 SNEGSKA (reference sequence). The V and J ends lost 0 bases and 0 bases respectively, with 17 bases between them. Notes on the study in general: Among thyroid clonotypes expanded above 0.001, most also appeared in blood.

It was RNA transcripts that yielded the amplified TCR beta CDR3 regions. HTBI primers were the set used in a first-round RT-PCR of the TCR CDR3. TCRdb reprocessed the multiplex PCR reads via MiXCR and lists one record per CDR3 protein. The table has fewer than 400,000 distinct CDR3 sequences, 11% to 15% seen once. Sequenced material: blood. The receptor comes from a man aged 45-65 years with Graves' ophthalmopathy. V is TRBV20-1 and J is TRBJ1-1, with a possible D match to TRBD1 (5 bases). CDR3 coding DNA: TGCAGTGCTAGAGATTTGGGTGGGGCGGGAGTGAACACTGAAGCTTTCTTT. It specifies CSARDLGGAGVNTEAFF.